This is a list of T cell receptor beta chains from one sample in a study of cytomegalovirus exposure and HLA in healthy donors. TCRdb's copy holds only in-frame clones and misses some; the assay was immunoSEQ multiplex PCR. Of roughly 100,000 clones listed, roughly four fifths were seen once; the top ten hold under 13%. Input material: PBMCs. The source is a human donor in good health. Each CDR3 is given with its conserved first and last residue.

v_call	j_call	cdr3_aa
TRBV6-4	TRBJ2-3	CASSDSAGSTDTQYF
TRBV4-1	TRBJ2-3	CASSQALRLAGADTQYF
TRBV6-5	TRBJ2-5	CASSYSGTLQETQYF
TRBV15	TRBJ1-2	CATSRDHPGYYGYTF
TRBV19	TRBJ2-3	CASSISLVTDTQYF
TRBV6-5	TRBJ1-1	CASSYGRGARAFF
TRBV28	TRBJ2-7	CATLRGAGEQYF
TRBV18	TRBJ2-3	CASSPPGLASTDTQYF
TRBV6-1	TRBJ1-4	CASKKEFQSEKLFF
TRBV4-1	TRBJ2-1	CASSQGRQGASYNEQFF
TRBV7-9	TRBJ2-5	CASSPPERGIEETQYF
TRBV28	TRBJ1-1	CASPKPLRGTEAFF
TRBV28	TRBJ2-5	CASSSAGFAETQYF
TRBV7-9	TRBJ2-5	CASSPRREEVGETQYF
TRBV18	TRBJ1-1	CASSPTAAIMNTEAFF
TRBV11-2	TRBJ1-1	CASSLDGGNTEAFF
TRBV10-2	TRBJ2-1	CASSESKPGLAGANEQFF
TRBV28	TRBJ2-7	CASSPWRQGEIYEQYF
TRBV6-5	TRBJ1-1	CASSSPGSGTEAFF
TRBV5-5	TRBJ1-5	CASSSLTDNQPQHF
TRBV25-1	TRBJ2-7	CASSEGGEQYF
TRBV7-2	TRBJ2-2	CASRPREGGELFF
TRBV27	TRBJ2-7	CASRTGFQEQYF
TRBV4-3	TRBJ2-6	CASSRAGTGRRGANVLTF
TRBV13	TRBJ2-3	CASSLGPDTQYF
TRBV2	TRBJ1-5	CASKQGGGQPQHF
TRBV7-9	TRBJ1-1	CASSSLQGNTEAFF
TRBV7-2	TRBJ2-7	CASSNRGSYEQYF
TRBV19	TRBJ1-6	CASRMDSVYNSPLHF
TRBV2	TRBJ2-3	CASRYGGGASDTQYF
TRBV7-2	TRBJ2-2	CASSSQGPHSGELFF
TRBV5-1	TRBJ2-2	CASSSGLAGANTGELFF
TRBV9	TRBJ2-6	CASSVLPGGANVLTF
TRBV10-3	TRBJ2-2	CAIMGTGKTGELFF
TRBV7-2	TRBJ2-6	CASTPQSTGANVLTF
TRBV11-2	TRBJ2-2	CASSLEPGGRNTGELFF
TRBV7-9	TRBJ1-1	CASSLPRRLGNTAFF
TRBV7-2	TRBJ2-5	CASSLTGNGETQYF
TRBV6-6	TRBJ1-5	CASSYVAGGNQPQHF
TRBV4-1	TRBJ2-1	CASSQETGKVHEQFF
TRBV5-1	TRBJ2-6	CASSFSASLPSGANVLTF
TRBV25-1	TRBJ2-5	CASSGTGVETQYF
TRBV5-4	TRBJ2-3	CASSLAVSGGRDTQYF
TRBV7-3	TRBJ2-1	CASSFGGLGSNEQFF
TRBV9	TRBJ2-5	CASSVRDSLETQYF
TRBV7-8	TRBJ2-3	CASSFRGDFTDTQYF
TRBV10-3	TRBJ1-5	CAISEGGQAGQPQHF